The 24 T cell receptor beta chains below all came from one sample that was sequenced in a study of blood T cell repertoires in COVID-19. Measured with immunoSEQ multiplex PCR; TCRdb has only the in-frame clones, and not every one. The table lists about 40,000 clones, more than 80% of them singletons. The specimen sequenced was peripheral blood. The receptors were gathered from a human donor in a cohort sampled during active or convalescent COVID-19. The donor label of this sample is uncertain.

The chain recombines TRBV2 with TRBJ2-7, with 8 bases fitting TRBD1. The V gene's germline CDR1 is SNHLY and CDR2 FYNNEI. The CDR3 length is 14 residues. With 6 bases clipped from V and 3 bases from J, the junction kept 7 bases outside the gene matches. CDR3: CASRSDRVNYEQYF. The DNA for the CDR3 is TGTGCCAGCAGGTCGGACAGGGTCAACTACGAGCAGTACTTC.

The chain recombines TRBV19 with TRBJ2-3; unclear D gene. V was trimmed by 6 bases and J by 4 bases, leaving 5 bases between them. CDR3 length: 11 amino acids. Germline CDR1 and CDR2: LNHDA and SQIVND (reference sequence). The CDR3 DNA reads as TGTGCCAGTAGAATCGCAGATACGCAGTATTTT. Protein product: CASRIADTQYF.

This chain links TRBV29-1 with TRBJ2-2, with TRBD2 identical over 13 bases. There are 15 residues in the CDR3. V lost 5 bases to trimming and J lost 6 bases; unmatched junction nucleotides: 6. The germline gives CDR1 SQVTM, CDR2 ANQGSEA. CDR3 loop: CSVTGTSGTPGELFF. The CDR3 nucleotides read TGCAGCGTTACCGGGACTAGCGGGACGCCCGGGGAGCTGTTTTTT.

The chain recombines TRBV30 with TRBJ2-1; 7 bases are a match to TRBD2. The CDR3 length is 11 residues. The ends lost 8 bases at V and 6 bases at J; junction bases unmatched: 4. Germline CDR1 is GTSNPN and CDR2 is SVGIG (reference sequence). This CDR3 is CAGTMRNEQFF. CDR3 sequence (DNA): TGTGCCGGGACTATGCGCAATGAGCAGTTCTTC.

This rearrangement joins TRBV5-1 to TRBJ1-3; D gene ambiguous. V was trimmed by 0 bases and J by 6 bases, leaving 13 bases between them. The CDR3 extends over 15 amino acids. Looked up from germline, CDR1 is SGHRS and CDR2 is YFSETQ. This CDR3 is CASSLDGRGQNTIYF. The DNA of the CDR3 is TGCGCCAGCAGCTTGGACGGTAGAGGGCAAAACACCATATATTTT.

The chain recombines TRBV19 with TRBJ2-2; 8 bases are a match to TRBD2. Per the germline V gene, CDR1 is LNHDA and CDR2 is SQIVND (reference sequence). The V segment lost 9 bases and the J segment 5 bases; nucleotides outside the gene matches: 14. The CDR3 consists of 16 residues. CDR3 coding DNA: TGTGCCAGCGGCGAGGCGGGAGGTTTAGGAACCGGGGAGCTGTTTTTT. This translates into CASGEAGGLGTGELFF.

This chain uses TRBV18 with TRBJ2-3; 9 bases agree with TRBD2. This CDR3 is built from 14 residues. The trim removed 6 bases at V and 2 bases at J, leaving 3 bases unmatched. From germline, CDR1 is KGHSH and CDR2 LQKENI. CDR3 sequence reads: CASSGLAITDTQYF. CDR3 DNA: TGTGCCAGCTCCGGACTAGCGATCACAGATACGCAGTATTTT. Full variable domain (missing parts from reference TRBV18 and TRBJ2-3): NAGVMQNPRHLVRRRGQEARLRCSPMKGHSHVYWYRQLPEEGLKFMVYLQKENIIDESGMPKERFSAEFPKEGPSILRIQQVVRGDSAAYFCASSGLAITDTQYFGPGTRLTVL.

This sequence joins TRBV10-3 and TRBJ1-1, with D unresolved. Per germline, CDR1 ENHRY and CDR2 SYGVKD. The CDR3 has 14 residues. Trimming took off 6 bases at V and 4 bases at J, with 15 bases between the two ends. The CDR3 sequence: CAIRWATEVTEAFF. CDR3 nucleotide sequence: TGTGCCATCAGATGGGCCACGGAGGTCACTGAAGCTTTCTTT.

J is TRBJ2-7 and V is TRBV28, with 11 bases identical to TRBD2. V lost 1 base to trimming and J lost 9 bases; unmatched junction nucleotides: 8. The CDR3 has 15 amino acids. Germline lookup yields CDR1 MDHEN and CDR2 SYDVKM. For the CDR3, the DNA is TGTGCCAGCAGTTTATTAGCGGGAGGGGAAGAAGGGCAGTACTTC. Protein sequence: CASSLLAGGEEGQYF. The full variable domain, in which reference TRBV28 and TRBJ2-7 provide the parts outside the CDR3, is DVKVTQSSRYLVKRTGEKVFLECVQDMDHENMFWYRQDPGLGLRLIYFSYDVKMKEKGDIPEGYSVSREKKERFSLILESASTNQTSMYLCASSLLAGGEEGQYFGPGTRLTVT.

This chain links TRBV27 with TRBJ2-1, with 8 bases lining up with TRBD2. CDR3 size: 14 residues. J gave up 7 bases and V 5 bases, and 7 bases lay outside the gene matches. Germline CDR1 MNHEY, CDR2 SMNVEV (reference sequence). The CDR3 nucleotides read TGTGCCAGCAGTCCCGGGACGGGGGGGAATGAGCAGTTCTTC. Protein sequence: CASSPGTGGNEQFF.

V is TRBV7-2 and J is TRBJ2-2; TRBD1 matches 7 bases. Per germline, CDR1 SGHTA and CDR2 FQGNSA. Germline trimming cut 5 bases from V and 0 bases from J; bases unmatched to any gene: 6. The CDR3 covers 16 residues. The CDR3: CASSPTGVANTGELFF. CDR3 in DNA: TGTGCCAGCAGCCCCACAGGGGTGGCGAACACCGGGGAGCTGTTTTTT.

The chain employs TRBV2 and TRBJ2-7, with 7 bases identical to TRBD1. The CDR3 extends over 13 amino acids. Germline assignment: CDR1 SNHLY and CDR2 FYNNEI. V shed 5 bases and J 6 bases; nucleotides not matched to a gene: 7. This chain's CDR3 is CASSLDRDSEQYF. The DNA of the CDR3 is TGTGCCAGCAGTTTAGACAGGGATAGCGAGCAGTACTTC. The variable domain in full, completed from reference TRBV2 and TRBJ2-7, reads EPEVTQTPSHQVTQMGQEVILRCVPISNHLYFYWYRQILGQKVEFLVSFYNNEISEKSEIFDDQFSVERPDGSNFTLKIRSTKLEDSAMYFCASSLDRDSEQYFGPGTRLTVT.

This clone occurred once. V and J are TRBV5-1 and TRBJ2-3, with TRBD2 matching 9 bases. Trimming at V came to 2 bases and at J to 2 bases, leaving 6 bases not matched to a gene. Germline V CDR1 and CDR2: SGHRS, YFSETQ. The CDR3 length is 16 residues. The CDR3 DNA reads as TGCGCCAGCAGCTTTATTAGCGGGAGTCTCACAGATACGCAGTATTTT. It translates to CASSFISGSLTDTQYF.

The genes are TRBV6-6 and TRBJ2-7; 7 nucleotides align to TRBD1. The CDR3 sequence is 12 residues long. The V segment lost 6 bases and the J segment 6 bases; nucleotides outside the gene matches: 5. Germline V lookup: CDR1 MNHNY, CDR2 SVGAGI (reference sequence). CDR3 loop: CASSPTGIEQYF. CDR3 nucleotide sequence: TGTGCCAGCAGCCCGACAGGGATCGAGCAGTACTTC.

V usage is TRBV5-1 and J usage is TRBJ2-5; possible D gene TRBD1, 5 bases. V was trimmed by 0 bases and J by 5 bases, leaving 11 bases between them. Germline CDR1 is SGHRS and CDR2 is YFSETQ. CDR3 length: 14 amino acids. CDR3 in DNA: TGCGCCAGCAGCTTGGGGGGCAGGGTCGAGACCCAGTACTTC. This gives the protein CASSLGGRVETQYF.

The chain carries TRBV19 and TRBJ2-7, with D possibly TRBD1 on 6 matching bases. The CDR3 totals 12 residues. V gave up 5 bases and J gave up 5 bases, with 10 bases separating them. Germline V CDR1 and CDR2: LNHDA, SQIVND (reference sequence). The CDR3 nucleotides read TGTGCCAGTAGTCGAAACAGGGACGAGCAGTACTTC. Translated, it gives CASSRNRDEQYF.

This sequence joins TRBV6-2 or TRBV6-3 and TRBJ1-1, with D perhaps matching TRBD1 (5 bases). The V gene lost 1 base and the J gene lost 8 bases, with 11 bases spanning the gap. The CDR3 covers 13 residues. Germline CDR1 MNHEY, CDR2 SVGEGT. CDR3 sequence (DNA): TGTGCCAGCAGTTACTTGGGGGGAGAGGAAGCTTTCTTT. This gives the protein CASSYLGGEEAFF.

The chain has TRBV24-1 and TRBJ1-1, with D perhaps matching TRBD1 (5 bases). CDR1 KGHDR and CDR2 SFDVKD come from the germline V gene. The CDR3 length is 13 residues. Trimming removed 3 bases from V and 5 bases from J, with 9 bases in between. DNA for the CDR3: TGTGCCACCAGTGATGGCGGGGGGACTGAAGCTTTCTTT. Protein product: CATSDGGGTEAFF.

V usage is TRBV6-2 or TRBV6-3 and J usage is TRBJ2-4; TRBD1 is a possible D gene (5 bases). From germline, CDR1 is MNHEY and CDR2 SVGEGT. Trimming shortened V by 0 bases and J by 0 bases, and 9 bases separated the two germline ends. CDR3 length: 16 residues. The CDR3 loop reads CASSYSNRGAKNIQYF. In DNA, the CDR3 is TGTGCCAGCAGTTACTCGAATAGGGGAGCCAAAAACATTCAGTACTTC.

J is TRBJ2-6 and V is TRBV4-2, with D perhaps TRBD2 (6 bases). Germline CDR1 reads LGHNA; CDR2 reads YNFKEQ. The CDR3 has 17 residues. V lost 0 bases and J 2 bases, leaving 11 bases between the germline ends. CDR3 nucleotides: TGTGCCAGCAGCCAAGATCCAACGGGGGCTGGGGCCAACGTCCTGACTTTC. It specifies CASSQDPTGAGANVLTF.

The V gene is TRBV6-5, the J gene TRBJ1-6; D uncertain. The CDR3 is 13 residues long. CDR1 is MNHEY, CDR2 SVGAGI, per germline. Trimming shortened V by 5 bases and J by 7 bases, and 9 bases separated the two germline ends. CDR3 DNA sequence: TGTGCCAGCAGTCGAACAGAGAATTCACCCCTCCACTTT. It encodes CASSRTENSPLHF.

The chain has TRBV7-8 and TRBJ1-1, with D tentatively TRBD1 (5 bases). The CDR3 totals 16 residues. V lost 1 base and J 1 base, leaving 13 bases between the germline ends. In germline, CDR1 is SGHVS, CDR2 FQNEAQ. DNA of the CDR3: TGTGCCAGCAGCTTAGTTCGGGCAGGGTCGAACACTGAAGCTTTCTTT. It specifies CASSLVRAGSNTEAFF.

This chain uses TRBV11-1 with TRBJ2-7, with D maybe TRBD1 (6 bases). CDR1 is SGHAT and CDR2 is FQDESV in the germline V gene (reference sequence). V lost 1 base to trimming and J lost 2 bases, with 12 bases between them. The CDR3 is 15 residues long. The CDR3 region is CASSLVVGQPYEQYF. As DNA, the CDR3 is TGTGCCAGCAGCTTAGTGGTCGGACAGCCCTACGAGCAGTACTTC. The complete variable domain, with remaining parts taken from reference TRBV11-1 and TRBJ2-7, reads EAEVAQSPRYKITEKSQAVAFWCDPISGHATLYWYRQILGQGPELLVQFQDESVVDDSQLPKDRFSAERLKGVDSTLKIQPAELGDSAMYLCASSLVVGQPYEQYFGPGTRLTVT.

The chain links TRBV12-3 or TRBV12-4 to TRBJ2-2, with D tentatively TRBD2 (5 bases). CDR3 length equals 13 residues. V was trimmed by 5 bases and J by 6 bases, leaving 10 bases between them. The CDR3 reads CASSTTSPGELFF. The CDR3 DNA reads TGTGCCAGCAGTACTACTAGTCCCGGGGAGCTGTTTTTT.